This note documents a single T cell receptor beta chain sequence. The data were obtained in a study of control samples from healthy donors and cancer patients. The CDR3 is 18 residues long. Losses at the gene ends were 2 bases for V and 4 bases for J; bases not matched to a gene: 15. Germline loops: CDR1 SEHNR, CDR2 FQNEAQ (reference sequence). Only in-frame clones appear in the TCRdb table, and some are missing; sequencing was by immunoSEQ multiplex PCR. The sample lists about 100,000 clones, 93% occurring once. The chain joins TRBV7-9 to TRBJ2-5; TRBD2 agrees at 8 bases. The source is a man younger than 35 in good health. The sample comprised blood. The CDR3 nucleotides read TGTGCCAGCAGCTTAATCCCGGGGCGGGGACTAGTCCTAGAGACCCAGTACTTC. Protein: CASSLIPGRGLVLETQYF.